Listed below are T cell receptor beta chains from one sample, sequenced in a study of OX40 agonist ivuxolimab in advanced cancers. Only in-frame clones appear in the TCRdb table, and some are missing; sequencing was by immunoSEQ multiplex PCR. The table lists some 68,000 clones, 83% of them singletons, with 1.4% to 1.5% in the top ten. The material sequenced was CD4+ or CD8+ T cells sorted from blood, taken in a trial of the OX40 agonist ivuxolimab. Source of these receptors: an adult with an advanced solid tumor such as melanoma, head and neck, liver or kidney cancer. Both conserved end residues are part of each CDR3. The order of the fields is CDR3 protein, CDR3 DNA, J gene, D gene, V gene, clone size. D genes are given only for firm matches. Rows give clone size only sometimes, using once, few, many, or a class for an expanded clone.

CDR3: CASSPIQGRDNQPQHF
DNA: TGTGCCAGCTCACCCATCCAGGGACGGGACAATCAGCCCCAGCATTTT
J: TRBJ1-5
D: NA
V: TRBV18
size: few

CDR3: CASSPPGQGTYGYTF
DNA: TGTGCCAGCAGTCCACCGGGACAGGGAACCTATGGCTACACCTTC
J: TRBJ1-2
D: TRBD1
V: TRBV27
size: NA

CDR3: CASSEGSTYNSPLHF
DNA: TGTGCCAGCAGTGAAGGGAGCACCTATAATTCACCCCTCCACTTT
J: TRBJ1-6
D: NA
V: TRBV2
size: NA

CDR3: CAWTNRGLANRGQPQHF
DNA: TGTGCCTGGACCAACAGGGGGCTGGCCAATCGAGGTCAGCCCCAGCATTTT
J: TRBJ1-5
D: TRBD1
V: TRBV30
size: NA

CDR3: CASSPFIRDGETQYF
DNA: TGTGCCAGTAGTCCTTTCATCCGGGACGGAGAGACCCAGTACTTC
J: TRBJ2-5
D: NA
V: TRBV19
size: once

CDR3: CATESRQGADGELFF
DNA: TGTGCCACCGAAAGTAGACAGGGGGCAGACGGGGAGCTGTTTTTT
J: TRBJ2-2
D: TRBD1
V: TRBV2
size: NA

CDR3: CASSPRDIRQYF
DNA: TGTGCCAGCAGCCCCCGGGACATCCGGCAGTACTTC
J: TRBJ2-7
D: NA
V: TRBV7-9
size: NA

CDR3: CASSLGDTSSYEQYF
DNA: TGTGCCAGCAGTTTGGGGGACACGAGCTCCTACGAGCAGTACTTC
J: TRBJ2-7
D: NA
V: TRBV6-6
size: NA

CDR3: CASRDPRQAPGTQYF
DNA: TGTGCCAGCAGGGACCCAAGACAGGCCCCAGGTACGCAGTATTTT
J: TRBJ2-3
D: NA
V: TRBV7-9
size: NA

CDR3: CASSPTGGSYQPQHF
DNA: TGTGCCAGCAGTCCAACAGGGGGCTCTTATCAGCCCCAGCATTTT
J: TRBJ1-5
D: TRBD1
V: TRBV7-2
size: NA

CDR3: CASGPGTGAIGGAFF
DNA: TGTGCTAGTGGTCCCGGGACAGGGGCTATTGGAGGAGCTTTCTTT
J: TRBJ1-1
D: TRBD1
V: TRBV12-5
size: NA

CDR3: CASSLGYYDEQYF
DNA: TGCGCCAGCAGCTTGGGATACTACGACGAGCAGTACTTC
J: TRBJ2-7
D: NA
V: TRBV5-1
size: NA

CDR3: CASGKSPPSGNTIYF
DNA: TGTGCCAGTGGTAAGAGTCCACCATCTGGAAACACCATATATTTT
J: TRBJ1-3
D: NA
V: TRBV19
size: NA

CDR3: CASSRDRGGETQYF
DNA: TGTGCCAGCAGCCGGGACAGGGGTGGAGAGACCCAGTACTTC
J: TRBJ2-5
D: TRBD1
V: TRBV7-2
size: NA

CDR3: CASSQDPRLAGGQDTQYF
DNA: TGTGCCAGCAGCCAAGACCCTAGACTCGCGGGGGGGCAGGATACGCAGTATTTT
J: TRBJ2-3
D: TRBD2
V: TRBV14
size: NA

CDR3: CASSLRTEVSNTGELFF
DNA: TGTGCCAGCAGCTTACGGACCGAAGTATCGAACACCGGGGAGCTGTTTTTT
J: TRBJ2-2
D: NA
V: TRBV7-9
size: few

CDR3: CASSSRRQGTINTEAFF
DNA: TGCGCCAGCAGCTCACGTCGGCAGGGGACTATAAACACTGAAGCTTTCTTT
J: TRBJ1-1
D: NA
V: TRBV5-1
size: NA

CDR3: CASSESGTALYEQYF
DNA: TGTGCCAGCAGTGAAAGTGGGACAGCCCTCTACGAGCAGTACTTC
J: TRBJ2-7
D: TRBD1
V: TRBV2
size: NA

CDR3: CASSRVGDGYTF
DNA: TGTGCCAGCTCACGGGTTGGGGATGGCTACACCTTC
J: TRBJ1-2
D: NA
V: TRBV18
size: NA

CDR3: CASRSSISMGYTF
DNA: TGTGCCAGCAGATCTTCGATTTCTATGGGGTACACCTTC
J: TRBJ1-2
D: NA
V: TRBV7-2
size: NA

CDR3: CASSSTGSYGYTF
DNA: TGTGCCAGCAGCTCAACAGGGTCCTATGGCTACACCTTC
J: TRBJ1-2
D: NA
V: TRBV7-2
size: NA

CDR3: CASSLGSNQPQHF
DNA: TGCGCCAGCAGCTTGGGCAGCAATCAGCCCCAGCATTTT
J: TRBJ1-5
D: NA
V: TRBV5-1
size: NA

CDR3: CATSRDPPYRLGKYGYTF
DNA: TGTGCCACCAGCAGAGATCCACCTTACAGGTTGGGTAAGTATGGCTACACCTTC
J: TRBJ1-2
D: NA
V: TRBV15
size: NA

CDR3: CASSPDSGKNIQYF
DNA: TGTGCCAGCAGTCCCGATTCGGGCAAAAACATTCAGTACTTC
J: TRBJ2-4
D: NA
V: TRBV27
size: NA

CDR3: CASSEGRGTFEVGKEKLFF
DNA: TGTGCCAGCAGTGAAGGACGAGGGACGTTCGAGGTTGGAAAGGAAAAACTGTTTTTT
J: TRBJ1-4
D: NA
V: TRBV6-1
size: NA

CDR3: CASSPLDRASYNEQFF
DNA: TGTGCCAGCAGTCCTCTAGACAGAGCTTCCTACAATGAGCAGTTCTTC
J: TRBJ2-1
D: NA
V: TRBV6-4
size: NA

CDR3: CASSPWSTAQETQYF
DNA: TGTGCCAGCTCACCCTGGTCCACAGCTCAAGAGACCCAGTACTTC
J: TRBJ2-5
D: NA
V: TRBV18
size: NA

CDR3: CASSAGTGSSTQYF
DNA: TGTGCCAGTAGTGCCGGGACCGGGTCTTCGACCCAGTACTTC
J: TRBJ2-5
D: NA
V: TRBV19
size: NA

CDR3: CASSSSGYSGANVLTF
DNA: TGTGCCAGCAGCTCCTCGGGTTACTCTGGGGCCAACGTCCTGACTTTC
J: TRBJ2-6
D: NA
V: TRBV27
size: NA

CDR3: CASSADRVSSEAFF
DNA: TGTGCCAGCAGCGCAGACAGGGTTTCGTCTGAAGCTTTCTTT
J: TRBJ1-1
D: TRBD1
V: TRBV11-2
size: NA

CDR3: CAINQGATDTQYF
DNA: TGTGCCATCAACCAGGGCGCCACAGATACGCAGTATTTT
J: TRBJ2-3
D: NA
V: TRBV10-3
size: NA

CDR3: CAISEWPQGDGYTF
DNA: TGTGCCATCAGTGAATGGCCTCAAGGGGATGGCTACACCTTC
J: TRBJ1-2
D: NA
V: TRBV10-3
size: NA

CDR3: CASSLGHSGPQHF
DNA: TGTGCCAGCAGCTTAGGTCACAGCGGGCCCCAGCATTTT
J: TRBJ1-5
D: NA
V: TRBV7-9
size: NA

CDR3: CASSIGGDYGYTF
DNA: TGTGCCAGCAGTATCGGAGGGGACTATGGCTACACCTTC
J: TRBJ1-2
D: NA
V: TRBV6-4
size: NA

CDR3: CASSLGTSEYNEQFF
DNA: TGTGCCAGCAGCTTAGGGACTAGCGAGTACAATGAGCAGTTCTTC
J: TRBJ2-1
D: TRBD2
V: TRBV11-2
size: NA

CDR3: CASSEPRDGGGYTF
DNA: TGTGCCAGCAGTGAACCCAGGGATGGCGGTGGCTACACCTTC
J: TRBJ1-2
D: NA
V: TRBV6-1
size: NA

CDR3: CAWSRGTSGGTDTQYF
DNA: TGTGCCTGGAGTCGTGGGACTAGCGGGGGCACAGATACGCAGTATTTT
J: TRBJ2-3
D: TRBD2
V: TRBV30
size: NA

CDR3: CASSEVHGGAGELFF
DNA: TGTGCCAGCAGTGAAGTCCATGGAGGGGCCGGGGAGCTGTTTTTT
J: TRBJ2-2
D: NA
V: TRBV2
size: once

CDR3: CARSLGGPSGNTIYF
DNA: TGTGCCAGAAGCTTGGGGGGCCCCTCTGGAAACACCATATATTTT
J: TRBJ1-3
D: NA
V: TRBV5-3
size: NA

CDR3: CASSLGGNNSPLHF
DNA: TGTGCCAGCAGCCTGGGCGGTAATAATTCACCCCTCCACTTT
J: TRBJ1-6
D: NA
V: TRBV14
size: NA